The clone carrying this T cell receptor beta chain was detected a few times. Its antigen remains unknown. The data were obtained in a study of T cell responses to AZD1222 COVID-19 vaccine. Study summary: Pooling covered second doses at about 4 or about 12 weeks. Overall study findings and caveats: A mostly white British donor set with more females was recruited, and clonal diversity was possibly underestimated. After the peak T cell response, and only then, were repertoires sampled. A reported finding is that nearly half of spike-specific TCRs target unmutated variant regions.

CDR3 length: 14 residues. CDR1 is LNHDA and CDR2 is SQIVND in the germline V gene (reference sequence). The V gene lost 6 bases and the J gene lost 1 base, with 11 bases spanning the gap. Profiling relied on immunoSEQ multiplex PCR, and the TCRdb table lists in-frame clones only, not all of them. The sample shows approximately 160,000 clones, approximately 89% of them seen only once. The specimen was peripheral blood, collected on day 0 of AZD1222 vaccination. The gene calls are TRBV19 and TRBJ2-3; D may be TRBD2 (5 bases). The TCR originated in an adult in good health. The CDR3 bases are TGTGCCAGTAGAAAACTAGAGGGCACAGATACGCAGTATTTT. Residues: CASRKLEGTDTQYF.